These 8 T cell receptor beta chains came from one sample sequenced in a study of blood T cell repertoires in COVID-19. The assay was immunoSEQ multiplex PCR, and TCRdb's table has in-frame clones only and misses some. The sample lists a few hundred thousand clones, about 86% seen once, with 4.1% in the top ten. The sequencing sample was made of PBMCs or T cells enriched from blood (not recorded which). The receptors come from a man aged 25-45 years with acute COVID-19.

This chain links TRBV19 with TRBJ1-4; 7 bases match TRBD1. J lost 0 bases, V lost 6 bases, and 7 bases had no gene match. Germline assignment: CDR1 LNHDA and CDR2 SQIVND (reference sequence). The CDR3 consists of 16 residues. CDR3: CASRSGDRATNEKLFF. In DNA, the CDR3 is TGTGCCAGTAGATCAGGGGACAGAGCAACTAATGAAAAACTGTTTTTT.

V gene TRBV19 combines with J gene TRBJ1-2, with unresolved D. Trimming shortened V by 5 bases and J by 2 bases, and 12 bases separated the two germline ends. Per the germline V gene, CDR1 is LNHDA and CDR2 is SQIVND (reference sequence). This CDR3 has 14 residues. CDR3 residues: CASSVRSWNYGYTF. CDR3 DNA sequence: TGTGCCAGTAGTGTCAGGTCGTGGAACTATGGCTACACCTTC.

This CDR3 is CASSPRQGARNQPQHF. CDR3 nucleotide sequence: TGTGCCAGCAGCCCAAGACAGGGGGCGAGGAATCAGCCCCAGCATTTT. The chain recombines TRBV7-8 with TRBJ1-5, with 10 bases lining up with TRBD1. The germline V gene has CDR1 SGHVS and CDR2 FQNEAQ. V shed 5 bases, J shed 4 bases, and the junction held 8 bases outside the gene matches. CDR3 size: 16 residues.

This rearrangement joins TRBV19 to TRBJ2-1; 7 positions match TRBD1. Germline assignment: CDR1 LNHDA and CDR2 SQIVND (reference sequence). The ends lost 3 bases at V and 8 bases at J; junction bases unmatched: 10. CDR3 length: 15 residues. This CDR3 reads CASSILSTGLHEQFF. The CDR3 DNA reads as TGTGCCAGTAGTATTCTCTCGACAGGGCTTCATGAGCAGTTCTTC.

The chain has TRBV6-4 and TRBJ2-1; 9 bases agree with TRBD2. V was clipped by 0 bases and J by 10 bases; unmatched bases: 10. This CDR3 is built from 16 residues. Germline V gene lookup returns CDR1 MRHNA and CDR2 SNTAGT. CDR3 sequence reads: CASSDSAAGGRQEQFF. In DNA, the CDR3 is TGTGCCAGCAGTGACTCCGCAGCGGGGGGCAGACAAGAGCAGTTCTTC.

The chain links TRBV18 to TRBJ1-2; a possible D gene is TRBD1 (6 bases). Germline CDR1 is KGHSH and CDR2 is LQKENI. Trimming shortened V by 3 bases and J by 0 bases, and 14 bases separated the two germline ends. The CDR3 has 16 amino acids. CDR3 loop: CASSPAQGPANYGYTF. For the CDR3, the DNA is TGTGCCAGCTCACCTGCCCAGGGGCCAGCTAACTATGGCTACACCTTC.

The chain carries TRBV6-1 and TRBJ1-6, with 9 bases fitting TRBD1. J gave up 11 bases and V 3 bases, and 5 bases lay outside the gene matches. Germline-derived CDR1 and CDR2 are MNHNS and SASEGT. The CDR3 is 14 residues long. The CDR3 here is CASSDPGQGPPLHF. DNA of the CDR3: TGTGCCAGCAGTGACCCGGGACAGGGTCCACCCCTCCACTTT.

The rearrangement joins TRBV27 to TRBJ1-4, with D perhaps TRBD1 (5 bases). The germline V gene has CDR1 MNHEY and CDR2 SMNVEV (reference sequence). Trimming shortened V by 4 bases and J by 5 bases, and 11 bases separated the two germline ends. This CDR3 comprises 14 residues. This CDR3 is CASSWDGGNEKLFF. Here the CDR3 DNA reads TGTGCCAGCAGTTGGGACGGAGGGAATGAAAAACTGTTTTTT.